Reported below is one TCR beta chain. At one end the junction does not follow the germline gene, possibly because of a read error. This entry belongs to a study of control samples from healthy donors and cancer patients. Germline CDR1 reads SSHAT; CDR2 reads FNYEAQ (reference sequence). The CDR3 spans 15 residues. Assay used: immunoSEQ multiplex PCR; TCRdb lists only in-frame clones, some missing. The table has 150,000 or so clones, under 95% seen once. The sequenced sample was blood. The receptor was isolated from a man younger than 35 in good health. This sequence joins TRBV7-7 and TRBJ2-1; 11 positions match TRBD2. In DNA, the CDR3 is TGTGCTAGCAGCCCCGTAGCGGGGGGGAACAATGAGCAGTTCTTC. Translated, it gives CASSPVAGGNNEQFF.